The 10 T cell receptor beta chains below were found in one sample sequenced in a study of cytomegalovirus exposure and HLA in healthy donors. PCR primers comprised 60 Vbeta and 13 Jbeta primers. Libraries were prepared by immunoSEQ multiplex PCR; TCRdb keeps only in-frame clonotypes and omits some of them. This table lists some 120,000 clones. The specimen was PBMCs. Every receptor here comes from a woman in her fifties or sixties in good health and CMV-seronegative.

The genes are TRBV9 and TRBJ1-4; 11 bases line up with TRBD1. V gave up 3 bases and J gave up 7 bases; unmatched junction bases: 14. Germline CDR1 and CDR2: SGDLS and YYNGEE. CDR3 size: 18 residues. The chain's CDR3 is CASSAGQGVNGASEKLFF. The DNA for the CDR3 is TGTGCCAGCAGCGCGGGACAGGGGGTGAATGGGGCATCTGAAAAACTGTTTTTT.

The V gene is TRBV6-5, the J gene TRBJ1-1, with a possible D match to TRBD1 (5 bases). This CDR3 contains 13 residues. V was clipped by 8 bases and J by 1 base, with 11 bases between them. Germline V lookup: CDR1 MNHEY, CDR2 SVGAGI. The chain's CDR3 is CASRGSGNTEAFF. CDR3 sequence (DNA): TGTGCCAGCCGGGGGAGTGGGAACACTGAAGCTTTCTTT.

The gene calls are TRBV18 and TRBJ1-5; 7 bases line up with TRBD1. This CDR3 is built from 16 residues. With 5 bases clipped from V and 1 base from J, the junction kept 8 bases outside the gene matches. Germline loops: CDR1 KGHSH, CDR2 LQKENI. The CDR3 is CASSEGTAYSNQPQHF. CDR3 in DNA: TGTGCCAGCTCAGAAGGGACAGCCTACAGCAATCAGCCCCAGCATTTT.

The V call is TRBV5-1, the J call TRBJ1-1; 8 nucleotides agree with TRBD1. The CDR3 contains 13 residues. Trimming at V came to 5 bases and at J to 4 bases, leaving 4 bases not matched to a gene. Germline V gene lookup returns CDR1 SGHRS and CDR2 YFSETQ. CDR3 in DNA: TGCGCCAGCAGTCGGACAGGGAGCACTGAAGCTTTCTTT. It translates to CASSRTGSTEAFF.

V is TRBV5-6 and J is TRBJ1-3; D perhaps matches TRBD1 (5 bases). The V end was cut by 4 bases, the J end by 0 bases, with 17 bases between. This CDR3 has 17 amino acids. Germline lookup yields CDR1 SGHDT and CDR2 YYEEEE. Here the CDR3 reads CASSAPGRGGSGNTIYF. In DNA form, the CDR3 reads TGTGCCAGCAGCGCCCCGGGACGGGGAGGCTCTGGAAACACCATATATTTT. Filled out from reference TRBV5-6 and TRBJ1-3, the complete variable domain reads DAGVTQSPTHLIKTRGQQVTLRCSPKSGHDTVSWYQQALGQGPQFIFQYYEEEERQRGNFPDRFSGHQFPNYSSELNVNALLLGDSALYLCASSAPGRGGSGNTIYFGEGSWLTVV.

The chain is built from TRBV28 and TRBJ2-3, with a tentative D call TRBD1 (6 bases). The V gene lost 6 bases and the J gene lost 0 bases, with 10 bases spanning the gap. Germline V CDR1 and CDR2: MDHEN, SYDVKM. The CDR3 extends over 14 amino acids. CDR3 sequence reads: CASRSGTSTDTQYF. The CDR3 nucleotides are TGTGCCAGCAGGTCCGGGACAAGCACAGATACGCAGTATTTT.

The rearrangement links TRBV27 to TRBJ1-3; 7 nucleotides match TRBD1. After removal of 5 bases from V and 1 base from J, the junction contained 5 bases not matched to a gene. The CDR3 extends over 15 amino acids. Germline loops: CDR1 MNHEY, CDR2 SMNVEV (reference sequence). CDR3 coding DNA: TGTGCCAGCAGTCTTACGACAGGGTCTGGAAACACCATATATTTT. Translation gives CASSLTTGSGNTIYF.

The V and J genes are TRBV10-3 and TRBJ1-1, with 7 positions matching TRBD1. This CDR3 region has 14 residues. The J segment lost 8 bases and the V segment lost 0 bases, leaving 6 bases of the junction unmatched. Germline V gives CDR1 ENHRY, CDR2 SYGVKD. CDR3 DNA: TGTGCCATCAGTGAGTCGGGGACAGTCCGCGAAGCTTTCTTT. This translates into CAISESGTVREAFF.

The chain is built from TRBV28 and TRBJ2-7; the D gene is possibly TRBD1 (6 bases). V lost 7 bases, J lost 4 bases, and 17 bases lay in between. The germline CDR1 and CDR2 sequences are MDHEN and SYDVKM. The CDR3 totals 14 residues. CDR3 bases: TGTGCCAGCACCTTAGGGGGTGGGCGGTACGAGCAGTACTTC. It specifies CASTLGGGRYEQYF.

V usage is TRBV27 and J usage is TRBJ1-2; D uncertain. V lost 3 bases and J 6 bases, leaving 8 bases between the germline ends. CDR1 and CDR2 (germline): MNHEY, SMNVEV (reference sequence). The CDR3 runs to 12 residues. The CDR3 sequence is CASSFRGDGYTF. CDR3 DNA sequence: TGTGCCAGCAGTTTTAGAGGTGATGGCTACACCTTC.